A single sample gave rise to the 20 T cell receptor beta chains below, sequenced in a study of cytomegalovirus exposure and HLA in healthy donors. PCR amplification relied on 60 Vbeta primers (plus 13 Jbeta primers). Some clones are missing from TCRdb's copy, which holds only in-frame ones; the method was immunoSEQ multiplex PCR. The table for this sample gives approximately 190,000 clones. The sequenced sample consisted of PBMCs. These receptors came from a boy between 10 and 17 years old in good health and CMV-seronegative.

With regard to this clone: The same CDR3 is also encoded by other DNA sequences in this sample. The chain uses TRBV12-5 and TRBJ1-1; possible D gene TRBD1, 5 bases. Germline CDR1 reads LGHNT; CDR2 reads FRNRAP. V was pared by 7 bases and J by 4 bases, with 7 bases between. The CDR3 is 11 residues long. Here the CDR3 DNA reads TGTGCTAGTGCCCAGGGCACTGAAGCTTTCTTT. Amino acid sequence: CASAQGTEAFF.

The chain carries TRBV30 and TRBJ1-1; no clear D gene. V shed 7 bases and J shed 1 base, with 10 bases lying between them. The CDR3 loop spans 12 amino acids. Germline assignment: CDR1 GTSNPN and CDR2 SVGIG (reference sequence). The CDR3 loop reads CASIQQNTEAFF. CDR3 DNA: TGTGCCTCGATCCAACAGAACACTGAAGCTTTCTTT.

The chain's CDR3 is CASSYSRPRKGYEQYF. The DNA for the CDR3 is TGTGCCAGCAGTTACTCGAGGCCGCGGAAAGGCTACGAGCAGTACTTC. The chain employs TRBV6-5 and TRBJ2-5, with D unresolved. Gene TRBJ2-7 matches the end of the DNA better, so the J call may be wrong. CDR3 length equals 16 residues. Germline CDR1 and CDR2: MNHEY and SVGAGI.

The chain has TRBV9 and TRBJ2-2; 9 nucleotides align to TRBD1. This CDR3 spans 16 amino acids. The ends lost 3 bases at V and 6 bases at J; junction bases unmatched: 9. Germline V gene data show CDR1 as SGDLS and CDR2 as YYNGEE. The CDR3 here is CASSARGGQGSGELFF. DNA of the CDR3: TGTGCCAGCAGCGCCCGCGGGGGACAGGGTTCCGGGGAGCTGTTTTTT.

The chain combines TRBV2 with TRBJ2-1; the match to TRBD2 covers 9 bases. Germline CDR1 SNHLY, CDR2 FYNNEI. The CDR3 length is 16 residues. The J segment lost 4 bases and the V segment lost 6 bases, leaving 10 bases of the junction unmatched. The CDR3 is CASRPETSGYYNEQFF. The CDR3 region has the DNA TGTGCCAGCAGACCAGAGACTAGCGGCTATTACAATGAGCAGTTCTTC.

The V and J genes are TRBV7-9 and TRBJ1-5; a possible D gene is TRBD1 (5 bases). V dropped 4 bases and J dropped 2 bases, with 12 bases sitting between them. The CDR3 sequence is 15 residues long. Germline lookup yields CDR1 SEHNR and CDR2 FQNEAQ (reference sequence). The CDR3 DNA follows: TGTGCCAGCAGCTCACCAGACAGTGGCAATCAGCCCCAGCATTTT. Its translation: CASSSPDSGNQPQHF.

The chain combines TRBV4-1 with TRBJ2-2, with 11 positions matching TRBD2. After removal of 4 bases from V and 2 bases from J, the junction contained 6 bases not matched to a gene. The CDR3 is made up of 17 amino acids. In germline, CDR1 is MGHRA, CDR2 YSYEKL. The CDR3 sequence is CASSPLAGGQNTGELFF. The DNA of the CDR3 is TGCGCCAGCAGCCCATTAGCGGGGGGGCAAAACACCGGGGAGCTGTTTTTT.

The chain joins TRBV5-3 to TRBJ2-5; D might be TRBD2 (5 bases). TRBV5-3 is annotated as an ORF whose role is uncertain. V was clipped by 0 bases and J by 5 bases, with 11 bases between them. The CDR3 covers 14 residues. The CDR3 sequence: CARSLVAGSETQYF. The CDR3, as DNA: TGTGCCAGAAGCTTGGTTGCGGGTTCGGAGACCCAGTACTTC.

The gene calls are TRBV5-1 and TRBJ2-1; possible D gene TRBD1, 6 bases. Germline CDR1 SGHRS, CDR2 YFSETQ. Trimming left V 7 bases short and J 2 bases short, with 16 bases between. The CDR3 is 15 amino acids. CDR3 sequence: CASFQGTPTYNEQFF. The DNA of the CDR3 is TGCGCCAGCTTCCAGGGGACCCCCACCTACAATGAGCAGTTCTTC.

This chain joins TRBV15 and TRBJ1-6; weak D call: TRBD1 (6 bases). Germline CDR1 is LNHNV and CDR2 is YYDKDF (reference sequence). V was trimmed by 0 bases and J by 5 bases, leaving 14 bases between them. The CDR3 is made up of 17 amino acids. CDR3 DNA sequence: TGTGCCACCAGCAGAGATCCGGCAGGGGTAGATAATTCACCCCTCCACTTT. The encoded protein is CATSRDPAGVDNSPLHF.

The chain recombines TRBV7-9 with TRBJ1-3, with TRBD1 as a possible D gene (6 bases). V was clipped by 1 base and J by 7 bases, with 14 bases between them. This CDR3 has 15 residues. Looked up from germline, CDR1 is SEHNR and CDR2 is FQNEAQ (reference sequence). The CDR3 here is CASSLVNRESNTIYF. In DNA, the CDR3 is TGTGCCAGCAGCTTAGTTAACAGGGAAAGTAACACCATATATTTT.

This rearrangement joins TRBV7-2 to TRBJ2-5; 7 bases match TRBD1. The CDR3 has 13 residues. The junction had 8 bases not matched to a gene; V was cut back by 8 bases and J by 5 bases. CDR1 SGHTA and CDR2 FQGNSA come from the germline V gene. CDR3 in DNA: TGTGCCAGCCGACAGGGCCCTCGGGAGACCCAGTACTTC. Protein sequence: CASRQGPRETQYF.

The CDR3 DNA is TGTGCCAGCAGACTCTTAGGACAGTACAGATACGGCTACACCTTC. Protein: CASRLLGQYRYGYTF. The chain links TRBV13 to TRBJ1-2; D may be TRBD1 (6 bases). Between the trimmed V and J ends, which lost 6 bases and 8 bases, there was a span of 22 bases. Looked up from germline, CDR1 is PRHDT and CDR2 is FYEKMQ (reference sequence). The CDR3 has 15 residues.

The CDR3 nucleotides read TGTGCCAGCAGTTTAGTCGGGGGGGGATTTGGTAATGAGCAGTTCTTC. Translation: CASSLVGGGFGNEQFF. This rearrangement joins TRBV27 to TRBJ2-1; 8 bases align to TRBD2. CDR1 MNHEY and CDR2 SMNVEV come from the germline V gene (reference sequence). The CDR3 extends over 16 amino acids. The trim removed 2 bases at V and 7 bases at J, leaving 10 bases unmatched.

This rearrangement joins TRBV30 to TRBJ2-5; the match to TRBD2 covers 8 bases. J was trimmed by 5 bases and V by 0 bases; bases with no gene match: 8. Germline V gene lookup returns CDR1 GTSNPN and CDR2 SVGIG (reference sequence). There are 15 residues in the CDR3. The CDR3 DNA sequence: TGTGCCTGGAGTGTCGCGGGGGGTAGCTTTGAGACCCAGTACTTC. This codes for CAWSVAGGSFETQYF.

This chain connects TRBV28 to TRBJ2-1, with D possibly being TRBD2 (6 bases). V shed 5 bases and J shed 9 bases, with 23 bases lying between them. CDR3 length: 16 amino acids. Germline lookup yields CDR1 MDHEN and CDR2 SYDVKM. CDR3 sequence reads: CASSAGGVRPLGEQFF. The CDR3 nucleotides read TGTGCCAGCAGTGCCGGCGGGGTAAGGCCACTGGGTGAGCAGTTCTTC. The variable domain in full, completed from reference TRBV28 and TRBJ2-1, reads DVKVTQSSRYLVKRTGEKVFLECVQDMDHENMFWYRQDPGLGLRLIYFSYDVKMKEKGDIPEGYSVSREKKERFSLILESASTNQTSMYLCASSAGGVRPLGEQFFGPGTRLTVL.

The chain is built from TRBV9 and TRBJ1-5; D gene unclear. Germline CDR1 reads SGDLS; CDR2 reads YYNGEE. The CDR3 sequence is 14 residues long. V was pared by 3 bases and J by 3 bases, with 10 bases between. CDR3 nucleotide sequence: TGTGCCAGCAGCGACAGCACCGCCAATCAGCCCCAGCATTTT. Residues: CASSDSTANQPQHF.

V is TRBV19 and J is TRBJ2-1; the D gene is possibly TRBD1 (5 bases). This CDR3 comprises 14 residues. Germline V gene lookup returns CDR1 LNHDA and CDR2 SQIVND (reference sequence). V shed 2 bases and J shed 7 bases, with 12 bases lying between them. The CDR3 DNA sequence: TGTGCCAGTAGTATATCCAGGGCGTTGAATGAGCAGTTCTTC. Translating it yields CASSISRALNEQFF.

The chain carries TRBV19 and TRBJ1-2, with 7 bases matching TRBD1. The CDR3 consists of 12 residues. V dropped 5 bases and J dropped 7; count of bases not matched to a gene: 4. The germline V gene encodes CDR1 LNHDA and CDR2 SQIVND (reference sequence). The CDR3 sequence: CASSSGTVGYTF. The CDR3 DNA follows: TGTGCCAGTAGTTCCGGGACAGTTGGCTACACCTTC.

The chain carries TRBV27 and TRBJ2-7; 7 positions match TRBD1. This CDR3 is built from 13 residues. The V gene's germline CDR1 is MNHEY and CDR2 SMNVEV (reference sequence). V lost 5 bases, J lost 4 bases, and 5 bases stayed unmatched. CDR3 region: CASSLQTGYEQYF. The CDR3 nucleotides are TGTGCCAGCAGTCTCCAGACAGGGTACGAGCAGTACTTC.